This T cell receptor beta chain was identified during a study of OX40 agonist ivuxolimab in advanced cancers. As for the study in general: Head and neck, renal cell, melanoma or hepatocellular carcinoma were the cancers that dose-escalation patients had. A male proportion of just over 80% was recorded, with mean age 60 years and range about 20 to 90. Partial responses, seen in three patients, involved one hepatocellular carcinoma and two cutaneous melanomas.

The method was immunoSEQ multiplex PCR; TCRdb's version includes in-frame clones alone and lacks a portion of them. The sample holds around 140,000 clones; 93% are singletons and the top ten take about 0.93%. Exclusion applied to patients with autoimmune disease history or systemic immunosuppression. Germline CDR1 is SGHKS and CDR2 is YYEKEE (reference sequence). There are 15 residues in the CDR3. J gave up 6 bases and V 3 bases, and 9 bases lay outside the gene matches. Material: CD4+ or CD8+ T cells sorted from blood, obtained in a trial of the OX40 agonist ivuxolimab. The chain employs TRBV5-5 and TRBJ2-4, with 7 positions matching TRBD1. This receptor was obtained from an adult with an advanced solid tumor such as melanoma, head and neck, liver or kidney cancer. CDR3 in DNA: TGTGCCAGCAGCTCCGGACAGGTCCGTGGAAACATTCAGTACTTC. Amino acid sequence: CASSSGQVRGNIQYF. Full variable domain (outside the CDR3, taken from reference TRBV5-5 and TRBJ2-4): DAGVTQSPTHLIKTRGQQVTLRCSPISGHKSVSWYQQVLGQGPQFIFQYYEKEERGRGNFPDRFSARQFPNYSSELNVNALLLGDSALYLCASSSGQVRGNIQYFGAGTRLSVL.